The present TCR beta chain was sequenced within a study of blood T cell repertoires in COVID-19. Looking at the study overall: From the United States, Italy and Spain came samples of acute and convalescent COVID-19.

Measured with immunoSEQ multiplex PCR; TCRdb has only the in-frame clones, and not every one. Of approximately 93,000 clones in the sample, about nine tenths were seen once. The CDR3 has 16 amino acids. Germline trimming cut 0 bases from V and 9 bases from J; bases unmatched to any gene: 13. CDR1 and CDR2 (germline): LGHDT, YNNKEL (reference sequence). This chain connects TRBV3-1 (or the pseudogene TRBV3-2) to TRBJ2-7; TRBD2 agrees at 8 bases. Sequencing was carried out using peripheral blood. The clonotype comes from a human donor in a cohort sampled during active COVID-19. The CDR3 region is CASSQERGGRRLGQYF. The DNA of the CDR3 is TGTGCCAGCAGCCAAGAAAGAGGCGGGAGGCGGTTGGGGCAGTACTTC.